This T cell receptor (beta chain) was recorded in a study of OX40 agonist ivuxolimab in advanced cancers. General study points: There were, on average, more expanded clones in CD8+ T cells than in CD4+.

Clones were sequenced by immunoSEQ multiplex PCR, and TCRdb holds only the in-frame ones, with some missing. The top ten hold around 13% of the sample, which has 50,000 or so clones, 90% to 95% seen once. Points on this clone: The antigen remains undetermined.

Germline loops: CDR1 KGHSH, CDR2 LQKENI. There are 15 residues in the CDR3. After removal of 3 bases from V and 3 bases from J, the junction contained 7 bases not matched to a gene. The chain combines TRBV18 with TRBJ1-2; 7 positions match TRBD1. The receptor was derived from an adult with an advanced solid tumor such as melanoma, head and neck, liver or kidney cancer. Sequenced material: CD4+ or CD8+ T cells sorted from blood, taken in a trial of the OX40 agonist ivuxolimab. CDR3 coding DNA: TGTGCCAGCTCACCCACCGGGCAGGGGGACTATGGCTACACCTTC. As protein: CASSPTGQGDYGYTF.